This TCR beta chain was recorded in a study of T cells after yellow fever vaccination. Study at large: Low-cell-number fractions were prepared with SMART-Seq v4 Ultra Low Input.

For this clonotype: Its antigen is undetermined.

Study-wide results and limits: Highly abundant clonotypes carried over from the bulk population could end up in FACS-sorted repertoires as contaminants. The secondary response peaked faster, at day 5 versus 15, but was weaker.

This CDR3 comprises 13 residues. Trimming removed 6 bases from V and 3 bases from J, with 12 bases in between. TCRdb used MiXCR to reprocess the 5' RACE reads, holding one entry per CDR3 protein. The data contain approximately 450,000 distinct CDR3 sequences, about 17% of them seen just once; the ten biggest clones take up about 18%. The rearrangement uses TRBV12-3 or TRBV12-4 and TRBJ2-7; the D call may be TRBD1 or TRBD2 (5 bases each). Specimen: PBMCs, collected before the yellow fever booster vaccination. The receptor comes from a man aged 18 to 29 who received the YFV17D yellow fever vaccine. The CDR3 loop reads CASSPGRIYEQYV. CDR3 DNA sequence: TGTGCCAGCAGCCCGGGACGGATCTACGAGCAGTACGTC.